This T cell receptor beta chain was sequenced in a study of blood T cell repertoires in COVID-19 (TCRdb year 2020). Concerning the study at large: Samples covering the acute and convalescent phases of COVID-19 were provided by collaborators in the United States, Italy and Spain. The prospective study material was composed of cDNA or gDNA derived from T cells, B-cell-depleted T cells, or PBMCs. Deeply sampled blood TCRbeta repertoires from subjects exposed to, actively infected with, or recovered from COVID-19 were included in the dataset. The repertoires were released in a freely available public database meant as a resource for research on the immune response to SARS-CoV-2. The samples were drawn from two sources: the first 160 participants of the ongoing ImmuneRACE study, and approximately 1,300 subjects contributed by 6 global collaborators. Nearly every sample came with metadata listing a de-identified subject ID, COVID-19 status, age in years and sex. Where HLA class I and class II types were available, the types were taken from metadata supplied by the sample provider, not from assay-based typing. What the study reported, not specific to this receptor: Clinical and demographic metadata were provided uncurated, with the amount varying by source and participant.

CDR1 and CDR2 are read off the germline V gene (reference sequence) as MNHEY and SMNVEV. From its cysteine to its phenylalanine, the CDR3 spans 15 amino acids. Kept here is only the CDR3 DNA, which spans 45 bases and is read in frame from base 1. The junction shows trimming of 6 bases on V and 2 bases on J, and the gene matches do not reach 8 bases of it. The immunoSEQ Assay, a bias-controlled multiplex PCR, was used to amplify TCRbeta CDR3 regions from genomic DNA. The paper's data handling went like this. The number of nucleated cells in each sample was estimated by amplification of reference gene primers within the assay. To quantify the absolute abundance of each unique TCRbeta CDR3 rearrangement, sequence reads were collapsed and filtered. For each sample, productive Simpson clonality was calculated as the square root of Simpson's diversity index over productive rearrangements. Here the immuneACCESS table is served through TCRdb, limited to in-frame sequences with V and J called. Missing clones are a known gap in these copies; in checked studies unresolved V genes cover under half, and the rest lacks a known reason. V, J and clone size are those of that table, while D and trimming were read from the DNA. The sample has around 230,000 clones on record, around 83% of them singletons. The ten top clones hold around 8.7% of the sample.

Each collaborating institution followed its own protocols to collect whole blood in K2EDTA tubes. For TCRbeta analysis, collaborators shipped samples as frozen whole blood, isolated PBMCs, or DNA extracted from either of those sample types. As for this clone: Its binding antigen is unknown. Base quality data are lacking; no much larger clone is found one base away.

Material: peripheral blood. The TCR was taken from a woman aged 50 to 65 with acute or convalescent COVID-19. The chain links TRBV27 with TRBJ2-7; TRBD1 fits 9 bases in the junction. CDR3 reads: CASSRTGTGTYEQYF. The sequenced DNA is TGTGCCAGCAGCAGAACCGGGACAGGGACCTACGAGCAGTACTTC.